This T cell receptor beta chain was retrieved from a study of blood T cell repertoires in COVID-19. The overall study: T cells, B-cell-depleted T cells, or PBMCs provided the cDNA or gDNA that served as material.

This CDR3 is 16 amino acids long. Germline V gene data show CDR1 as SGHVS and CDR2 as FQNEAQ. V dropped 5 bases and J dropped 3; count of bases not matched to a gene: 8. In the study's own analysis: Reference gene primer amplification yielded estimated nucleated cell counts. Method: immunoSEQ multiplex PCR; TCRdb's copy keeps in-frame clones and lacks some. From that table come the V and J calls and clone size; the DNA was used to work out D and trimming. The table shows 150,000 or so clones, with 84% occurring only once. This receptor was obtained from a woman aged 50 to 65 in a cohort sampled during active or convalescent COVID-19. The V and J genes are TRBV7-8 and TRBJ2-3; 10 nucleotides align to TRBD2. Material for sequencing was peripheral blood. In DNA form, the CDR3 reads TGTGCCAGCAGCGTAACAACTAGCGGGGAAACAGATACGCAGTATTTT. Its protein is CASSVTTSGETDTQYF. The full variable domain, with the rest looked up from reference TRBV7-8 and TRBJ2-3, is GAGVSQSPRYKVAKRGQDVALRCDPISGHVSLFWYQQALGQGPEFLTYFQNEAQLDKSGLPSDRFFAERPEGSVSTLKIQRTQQEDSAVYLCASSVTTSGETDTQYFGPGTRLTVL.